These 20 T cell receptor beta chains share one sample of origin, sequenced in a study of T cell changes during pregnancy in multiple sclerosis. TCRdb's copy holds only in-frame clones and misses some; the assay was immunoSEQ multiplex PCR. There are about 83,000 clones in the sample; nearly 95% occur only once, and roughly 1.2% lies in the top ten. Sequenced material: peripheral blood, taken in the second trimester of pregnancy. The receptors were gathered from a female donor with multiple sclerosis, enrolled in a pregnancy study.

V and J are TRBV19 and TRBJ2-2, with 11 bases that match TRBD2. The V and J ends lost 0 bases and 4 bases, in that order; junction bases with no gene match: 7. Germline V CDR1 and CDR2: LNHDA, SQIVND (reference sequence). The CDR3 spans 18 residues. CDR3 DNA sequence: TGTGCCAGTAGTATAGAGGAACTAGCGGGAGTGGGCACCGGGGAGCTGTTTTTT. Encoded protein: CASSIEELAGVGTGELFF.

This chain links TRBV5-6 with TRBJ1-1; D ambiguous. Trimming pared 0 bases from V and 8 bases from J, leaving 5 bases between. Germline lookup yields CDR1 SGHDT and CDR2 YYEEEE. The length of the CDR3 is 11 residues. The CDR3 loop reads CASSLGPEAFF. The CDR3 DNA reads as TGTGCCAGCAGCTTGGGGCCGGAAGCTTTCTTT.

This chain links TRBV28 with TRBJ2-7, with D perhaps TRBD2 (6 bases). This CDR3 comprises 14 residues. CDR1 is MDHEN and CDR2 is SYDVKM in the germline V gene. Trimming took off 6 bases at V and 0 bases at J, with 12 bases between the two ends. The CDR3 nucleotides read TGTGCCAGCAGAAGTAGCGGCTTCTCCTACGAGCAGTACTTC. Amino acid sequence: CASRSSGFSYEQYF.

This chain joins TRBV27 and TRBJ2-7; 8 bases map to TRBD1. CDR1 and CDR2 (germline): MNHEY, SMNVEV (reference sequence). This CDR3 contains 14 residues. The junction had 4 bases not matched to a gene; V was cut back by 5 bases and J by 1 base. The CDR3 sequence: CASSLGQASYEQYF. CDR3 sequence (DNA): TGTGCCAGCAGTCTGGGACAGGCTTCCTACGAGCAGTACTTC.

The chain joins TRBV5-5 to TRBJ1-2; D is ambiguous. The CDR3 totals 14 residues. V gave up 2 bases and J gave up 4 bases, with 12 bases separating them. Germline lookup yields CDR1 SGHKS and CDR2 YYEKEE (reference sequence). This chain's CDR3 is CASSFLYSSYGYTF. The CDR3 nucleotides read TGTGCCAGCAGCTTTCTGTACAGTAGCTATGGCTACACCTTC.

This chain joins TRBV11-3 and TRBJ2-1; D call uncertain. This CDR3 has 17 residues. The ends were cut back, 1 base at V and 6 bases at J, with 19 bases in the middle. Germline V CDR1 and CDR2: SGHNT, YENEEA. In nucleotides, the CDR3 is TGTGCCAGCAGCTTAGGATCGCGGTTGTACTCCCGCAATGAGCAGTTCTTC. Its protein product is CASSLGSRLYSRNEQFF.

With regard to this clone: Other DNA sequences from this sample encode an identical CDR3 as well. The J gene is TRBJ1-1, the V gene TRBV5-6, with 8 bases aligning to TRBD1. Germline CDR1 SGHDT, CDR2 YYEEEE. With 2 bases clipped from V and 4 bases from J, the junction kept 4 bases outside the gene matches. There are 14 residues in the CDR3. CDR3 residues: CASSLGQGTTEAFF. For the CDR3, the DNA is TGTGCCAGCAGCTTAGGACAGGGCACCACTGAAGCTTTCTTT.

This clone was seen just once. This chain links TRBV19 with TRBJ2-3; TRBD2 aligns across 12 bases. The CDR3 has 19 residues. Germline trimming cut 3 bases from V and 3 bases from J; bases unmatched to any gene: 13. The V gene's germline CDR1 is LNHDA and CDR2 SQIVND (reference sequence). The chain's CDR3 is CASSMRLAGGLEWTDTQYF. CDR3 coding DNA: TGTGCCAGTAGTATGAGGCTAGCGGGAGGGTTAGAGTGGACAGATACGCAGTATTTT. The full variable domain, in which reference TRBV19 and TRBJ2-3 provide the parts outside the CDR3, is DGGITQSPKYLFRKEGQNVTLSCEQNLNHDAMYWYRQDPGQGLRLIYYSQIVNDFQKGDIAEGYSVSREKKESFPLTVTSAQKNPTAFYLCASSMRLAGGLEWTDTQYFGPGTRLTVL.

V and J are TRBV7-9 and TRBJ2-2; 8 bases match TRBD2. V was pared by 4 bases and J by 4 bases, with 11 bases of the junction left unmatched. Germline assignment: CDR1 SEHNR and CDR2 FQNEAQ (reference sequence). CDR3 length: 17 residues. DNA for the CDR3: TGTGCCAGCAGCTCCCTATGGCGGGGGGCGCCCACCGGGGAGCTGTTTTTT. Translating gives CASSSLWRGAPTGELFF. Filled out from reference TRBV7-9 and TRBJ2-2, the complete variable domain reads DTGVSQNPRHKITKRGQNVTFRCDPISEHNRLYWYRQTLGQGPEFLTYFQNEAQLEKSRLLSDRFSAERPKGSFSTLEIQRTEQGDSAMYLCASSSLWRGAPTGELFFGEGSRLTVL.

The rearrangement joins TRBV5-6 to TRBJ1-1, with D possibly TRBD1 on 6 matching bases. In germline, CDR1 is SGHDT, CDR2 YYEEEE. Trimming took off 0 bases at V and 2 bases at J, with 11 bases between the two ends. The length of the CDR3 is 15 residues. The CDR3 DNA is TGTGCCAGCAGCTTGGTGGGGGGGCTTAACACTGAAGCTTTCTTT. Amino acids: CASSLVGGLNTEAFF.

The chain has TRBV30 and TRBJ1-2; 9 bases map to TRBD1. This CDR3 spans 13 amino acids. The V segment lost 7 bases and the J segment 4 bases; nucleotides outside the gene matches: 7. CDR1 and CDR2 from the germline V gene are GTSNPN and SVGIG (reference sequence). As DNA, the CDR3 is TGTGCCTCCACCGGGACAGGGCCCTATGGCTACACCTTC. The encoded protein is CASTGTGPYGYTF.

The chain employs TRBV19 and TRBJ1-5, with D hard to call. CDR3 size: 12 residues. The germline gives CDR1 LNHDA, CDR2 SQIVND (reference sequence). The V end was cut by 5 bases, the J end by 5 bases, with 7 bases between. The CDR3 loop is CASSGGDQPQHF. The CDR3, as DNA: TGTGCCAGTAGTGGCGGCGATCAGCCCCAGCATTTT.

V usage is TRBV28 and J usage is TRBJ1-5; 7 nucleotides agree with TRBD1. The CDR3 contains 17 residues. Per the germline V gene, CDR1 is MDHEN and CDR2 is SYDVKM. Losses at the gene ends were 6 bases for V and 0 bases for J; bases not matched to a gene: 11. The CDR3 spells CASSLRVRGLSNQPQHF. The CDR3 DNA is TGTGCCAGCAGCCTCCGGGTAAGGGGGCTTAGCAATCAGCCCCAGCATTTT.

J is TRBJ2-2 and V is TRBV7-9; 10 bases match TRBD2. The CDR3 loop spans 15 amino acids. The trim removed 6 bases at V and 7 bases at J, leaving 8 bases unmatched. Germline V gene sequence: CDR1 SEHNR, CDR2 FQNEAQ (reference sequence). This chain's CDR3 is CASRLAGAIIGELFF. The CDR3 region has the DNA TGTGCCAGCAGGCTAGCGGGAGCCATTATCGGGGAGCTGTTTTTT.

This rearrangement joins TRBV7-9 to TRBJ2-7, with D possibly TRBD2 on 5 matching bases. Trimming removed 7 bases at V and 9 bases at J, with 19 bases between. CDR3 length equals 13 residues. Germline V gene lookup returns CDR1 SEHNR and CDR2 FQNEAQ (reference sequence). In DNA, the CDR3 is TGTGCCAGCACCCCCTTGGCGGGCTGGGTGCAGTACTTC. Translated: CASTPLAGWVQYF.

This chain uses TRBV5-6 with TRBJ1-1, with 8 bases fitting TRBD1. The CDR3 length is 18 residues. J lost 3 bases, V lost 0 bases, and 13 bases had no gene match. The germline CDR1 and CDR2 sequences are SGHDT and YYEEEE. CDR3 sequence: CASSLATGGVSEYTEAFF. The CDR3 DNA is TGTGCCAGCAGCTTGGCCACAGGGGGTGTGAGTGAATACACTGAAGCTTTCTTT.

V and J are TRBV7-8 and TRBJ2-7; weak D call: TRBD1 (5 bases). V dropped 5 bases and J dropped 3 bases, with 23 bases sitting between them. CDR3 length equals 17 residues. Germline CDR1 reads SGHVS; CDR2 reads FQNEAQ. This chain's CDR3 is CASSERSPLTDFYEQYF. Here the CDR3 DNA reads TGTGCCAGCAGCGAAAGGAGTCCCTTGACAGACTTCTACGAGCAGTACTTC.

The V gene is TRBV27, the J gene TRBJ2-1, with 9 bases aligning to TRBD1. The germline V gene has CDR1 MNHEY and CDR2 SMNVEV (reference sequence). V lost 3 bases, J lost 6 bases, and 3 bases stayed unmatched. CDR3 length: 14 amino acids. The CDR3 here is CASSFRDRVNEQFF. The CDR3 DNA sequence: TGTGCCAGCAGTTTCCGGGACAGGGTCAATGAGCAGTTCTTC.

This clone was picked up one time. The gene calls are TRBV7-6 and TRBJ2-2; 9 nucleotides align to TRBD1. This CDR3 has 14 amino acids. Trimming cost V 8 bases and J 5 bases; bases outside gene matches: 6. Per the germline V gene, CDR1 is SGHVS and CDR2 is FNYEAQ. Here the CDR3 DNA reads TGTGCCAGCGCCGGGACAGGGTTTACCGGGGAGCTGTTTTTT. Translated: CASAGTGFTGELFF.

This rearrangement joins TRBV7-9 to TRBJ2-1, with TRBD1 matching 7 bases. Looked up from germline, CDR1 is SEHNR and CDR2 is FQNEAQ (reference sequence). With V trimmed by 1 base and J by 8 bases, 2 bases remained unmatched. The CDR3 covers 13 residues. The CDR3 DNA sequence: TGTGCCAGCAGCTTAGGAGGGGGCCATGAGCAGTTCTTC. Encoded protein: CASSLGGGHEQFF. Complete variable domain (other parts from reference TRBV7-9 and TRBJ2-1): DTGVSQNPRHKITKRGQNVTFRCDPISEHNRLYWYRQTLGQGPEFLTYFQNEAQLEKSRLLSDRFSAERPKGSFSTLEIQRTEQGDSAMYLCASSLGGGHEQFFGPGTRLTVL.